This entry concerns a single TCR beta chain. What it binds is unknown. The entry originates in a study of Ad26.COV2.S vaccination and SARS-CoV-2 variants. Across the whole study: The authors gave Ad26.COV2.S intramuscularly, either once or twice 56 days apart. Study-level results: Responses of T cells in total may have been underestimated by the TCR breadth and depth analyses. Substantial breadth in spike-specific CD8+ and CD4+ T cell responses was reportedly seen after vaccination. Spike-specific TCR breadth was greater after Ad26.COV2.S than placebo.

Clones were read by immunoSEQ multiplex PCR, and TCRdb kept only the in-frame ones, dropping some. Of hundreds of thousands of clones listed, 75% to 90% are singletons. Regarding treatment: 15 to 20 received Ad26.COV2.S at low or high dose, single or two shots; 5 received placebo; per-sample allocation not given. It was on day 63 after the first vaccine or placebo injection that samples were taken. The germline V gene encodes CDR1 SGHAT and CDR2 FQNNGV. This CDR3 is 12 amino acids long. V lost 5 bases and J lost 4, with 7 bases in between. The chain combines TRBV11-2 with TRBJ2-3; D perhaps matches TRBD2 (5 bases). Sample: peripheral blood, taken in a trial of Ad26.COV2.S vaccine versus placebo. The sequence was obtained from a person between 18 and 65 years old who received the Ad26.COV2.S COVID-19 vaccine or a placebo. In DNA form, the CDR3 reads TGTGCCAGCAGCCCGAGGGCAGATACGCAGTATTTT. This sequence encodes CASSPRADTQYF.